The T cell receptor (beta chain) under discussion was sequenced for a study of tumor and adjacent non-tumor tissue in lung cancer. A modified ARM-PCR protocol with three rounds of nested PCR amplified TCRbeta. TCRdb re-called the multiplex PCR reads with MiXCR, one entry per CDR3 protein. The sample includes about 200,000 distinct CDR3 sequences, 60% to 75% of them seen just once. Details on this clonotype: This clone may be a read error of a much larger clone one base away.

This sample's RNA came from whole unsorted tissue. V was pared by 0 bases and J by 8 bases, with 4 bases between. The CDR3 loop spans 11 amino acids. CDR1 and CDR2 from the germline V gene are LGHNA and YNFKEQ. This chain uses TRBV4-2 with TRBJ1-2; D not certain. The TCR comes from a man between 60 and 75 years old with non-small cell lung cancer. The source material was lung tumor tissue. The CDR3, as DNA: TGTGCCAGCAGCCAAGATATAGGCTACACCTTC. Translation gives CASSQDIGYTF.